The 21 T cell receptor beta chains reported below all come from one sample, sequenced in a study of shared clonotypes between healthy human individuals. The data were produced by immunoSEQ multiplex PCR, yet TCRdb's version contains in-frame clones alone and is incomplete. The sample contains around 2,100,000 clones, roughly 94% of which appear only once. CD45RO-negative, CCR7-positively selected cells formed the naive CD8 fraction, excluding terminally differentiated effector memory CD45RA+ cells. The sequenced sample consisted of naive CD8+ T cells sorted from blood. Every receptor here comes from a man younger than 30 in good health.

The chain links TRBV15 to TRBJ1-5; D gene unclear. The CDR3 has 15 amino acids. V dropped 8 bases and J dropped 5 bases, with 19 bases sitting between them. In germline, CDR1 is LNHNV, CDR2 YYDKDF (reference sequence). Here the CDR3 reads CATQVGLLGDQPQHF. CDR3 DNA sequence: TGTGCCACCCAAGTCGGGTTACTGGGAGATCAGCCCCAGCATTTT.

The chain links TRBV7-9 to TRBJ2-3; the match to TRBD1 covers 7 bases. V was pared by 1 base and J by 6 bases, with 7 bases of the junction left unmatched. The V gene's germline CDR1 is SEHNR and CDR2 FQNEAQ (reference sequence). The CDR3 length is 15 residues. In DNA, the CDR3 is TGTGCCAGCAGCTTAGGCCCTGACAGGGTGGATACGCAGTATTTT. Encoded protein: CASSLGPDRVDTQYF.

The V and J genes are TRBV6-7 and TRBJ2-1; D possibly uses TRBD1 or TRBD2 (5 bases each). TRBV6-7 is noted as an ORF with a role that remains uncertain. The V gene lost 2 bases and the J gene lost 8 bases, with 22 bases spanning the gap. The CDR3 covers 17 residues. The DNA for the CDR3 is TGTGCCAGCAGTTACAGAACCCCGGGACCAGCGAATCATGAGCAGTTCTTC. Its translation: CASSYRTPGPANHEQFF.

This clone was recorded a few times. The chain recombines TRBV18 with TRBJ1-5, with a weak D call TRBD1 (6 bases). The V gene's germline CDR1 is KGHSH and CDR2 LQKENI. V was clipped by 3 bases and J by 7 bases, with 16 bases between them. The CDR3 length is 15 residues. CDR3 DNA sequence: TGTGCCAGCTCACCGCCGGAGGGGGTCTGGCAGCCCCAGCATTTT. It translates to CASSPPEGVWQPQHF.

This rearrangement joins TRBV9 to TRBJ1-1, with D possibly matching TRBD1 (5 bases). The V gene lost 4 bases and the J gene lost 1 base, with 14 bases spanning the gap. Germline V gene sequence: CDR1 SGDLS, CDR2 YYNGEE. The length of the CDR3 is 15 residues. CDR3 sequence reads: CASSLSGTGNTEAFF. The CDR3 DNA reads as TGTGCCAGCAGCCTCTCCGGGACGGGGAACACTGAAGCTTTCTTT.

The V call is TRBV6-1, the J call TRBJ2-3; the D gene is possibly TRBD1 (5 bases). Germline assignment: CDR1 MNHNS and CDR2 SASEGT. CDR3 length equals 14 residues. V lost 3 bases, J lost 1 base, and 8 bases lay in between. This CDR3 reads CASSDRDRTDTQYF. In nucleotides, the CDR3 is TGTGCCAGCAGTGACAGGGATCGCACAGATACGCAGTATTTT.

V and J are TRBV7-8 and TRBJ1-5; weak D call: TRBD1 (6 bases). V lost 1 base and J 9 bases, leaving 13 bases between the germline ends. The germline V gene encodes CDR1 SGHVS and CDR2 FQNEAQ. This CDR3 is built from 14 residues. The CDR3, as DNA: TGTGCCAGCAGCTTAGGGGGGGCCCCCGGGCCCCAGCATTTT. Translated: CASSLGGAPGPQHF.

The genes are TRBV6-1 and TRBJ2-7; D is possibly TRBD1 (5 bases). The CDR3 loop spans 10 amino acids. V was cut by 8 bases and J by 4 bases, with 6 bases left in between. CDR1 is MNHNS and CDR2 is SASEGT in the germline V gene. CDR3 sequence (DNA): TGTGCCAGCGCAGGGTACGAGCAGTACTTC. Translation: CASAGYEQYF.

The chain links TRBV2 to TRBJ1-1; 8 nucleotides line up with TRBD1. The CDR3 is 14 amino acids. Germline V gene lookup returns CDR1 SNHLY and CDR2 FYNNEI. The J segment lost 5 bases and the V segment lost 5 bases, leaving 7 bases of the junction unmatched. In nucleotides, the CDR3 is TGTGCCAGCAGTCCAGGGGGCGCAGGGACTGAAGCTTTCTTT. Amino acid sequence: CASSPGGAGTEAFF. Variable domain in full (rest from reference TRBV2 and TRBJ1-1): EPEVTQTPSHQVTQMGQEVILRCVPISNHLYFYWYRQILGQKVEFLVSFYNNEISEKSEIFDDQFSVERPDGSNFTLKIRSTKLEDSAMYFCASSPGGAGTEAFFGQGTRLTVV.

To note about this clone: The sample has other DNA sequences that encode this CDR3 too. This sequence joins TRBV6-6 and TRBJ2-7; D might be TRBD2 (5 bases). CDR1 is MNHNY, CDR2 SVGAGI, per germline (reference sequence). This CDR3 region has 13 residues. Trimming removed 2 bases at V and 2 bases at J, with 7 bases between. The CDR3 DNA sequence: TGTGCCAGCAGTTACGGCGGGCCCTACGAGCAGTACTTC. Its translation: CASSYGGPYEQYF.

This clone turned up a few times. This CDR3 is also generated by other DNA sequences in the sample. The CDR3 DNA is TGTGCCTGGAGTGTATTGGGGAACTATGGCTACACCTTC. Its protein is CAWSVLGNYGYTF. The chain is built from TRBV30 and TRBJ1-2; D ambiguous. The CDR3 contains 13 residues. The germline CDR1 and CDR2 sequences are GTSNPN and SVGIG (reference sequence). V shed 0 bases and J shed 2 bases, with 7 bases lying between them.

This rearrangement joins TRBV10-3 to TRBJ2-1, with D possibly matching TRBD2 (5 bases). This CDR3 is 12 amino acids long. CDR1 is ENHRY and CDR2 is SYGVKD in the germline V gene. V was cut by 8 bases and J by 10 bases, with 15 bases left in between. The CDR3 loop is CAIAGVSAEQFF. In DNA form, the CDR3 reads TGTGCCATCGCCGGGGTATCAGCGGAGCAGTTCTTC.

Comment on this clone: This CDR3 is also generated by other DNA sequences in the sample. The chain is built from TRBV19 and TRBJ2-7, with a possible D match to TRBD1 (6 bases). This CDR3 has 14 residues. V was shortened by 7 bases and J by 1 base, with 14 bases between the two germline ends. The germline gives CDR1 LNHDA, CDR2 SQIVND (reference sequence). The CDR3 sequence: CASTPRGGSYEQYF. The CDR3 nucleotides read TGTGCCAGTACCCCAAGAGGGGGTTCCTACGAGCAGTACTTC.

The rearrangement links TRBV2 to TRBJ2-3; TRBD2 matches 15 bases. V lost 7 bases to trimming and J lost 2 bases; unmatched junction nucleotides: 10. CDR3 size: 18 residues. The germline V gene encodes CDR1 SNHLY and CDR2 FYNNEI. The CDR3: CASTGTSGRTRYTDTQYF. Here the CDR3 DNA reads TGTGCCAGCACCGGGACTAGCGGGAGGACTCGCTACACAGATACGCAGTATTTT.

The rearrangement uses TRBV4-1 and TRBJ2-7; 8 positions agree with TRBD2. The germline CDR1 and CDR2 sequences are MGHRA and YSYEKL. V was clipped by 4 bases and J by 5 bases; unmatched bases: 13. The CDR3 has 16 residues. CDR3 bases: TGCGCCAGCAGCCCAAGAGGTGAGCGGGGGATTGACGAGCAGTACTTC. Translated, it gives CASSPRGERGIDEQYF.

V is TRBV27 and J is TRBJ2-2; 9 bases are a match to TRBD2. J was trimmed by 2 bases and V by 8 bases; bases with no gene match: 3. The CDR3 totals 14 residues. Germline loops: CDR1 MNHEY, CDR2 SMNVEV (reference sequence). In DNA form, the CDR3 reads TGTGCCAGCCTTAGCGGGAGTAACACCGGGGAGCTGTTTTTT. It encodes CASLSGSNTGELFF.

The genes are TRBV7-9 and TRBJ2-7; no definite D call. Germline loops: CDR1 SEHNR, CDR2 FQNEAQ (reference sequence). The CDR3 contains 14 residues. Trimming removed 3 bases from V and 6 bases from J, with 15 bases in between. The CDR3 DNA sequence: TGTGCCAGCAGCTTCGCGATATCTTTCCCCGAGCAGTACTTC. It specifies CASSFAISFPEQYF.

V usage is TRBV23-1 and J usage is TRBJ1-4, with D perhaps TRBD1 (6 bases). TRBV23-1 is treated as an ORF (open reading frame) with a function not yet certain. V lost 0 bases, J lost 8 bases, and 13 bases lay in between. CDR3 length: 15 residues. The chain's CDR3 is CASSQSSQGGEKLFF. CDR3 sequence (DNA): TGCGCCAGCAGTCAATCGTCACAGGGTGGAGAAAAACTGTTTTTT.

The rearrangement joins TRBV27 to TRBJ1-1; 8 nucleotides line up with TRBD1. CDR1 is MNHEY, CDR2 SMNVEV, per germline (reference sequence). V was pared by 7 bases and J by 5 bases, with 15 bases of the junction left unmatched. There are 16 residues in the CDR3. Here the CDR3 reads CASNTDRDLPGTEAFF. CDR3 coding DNA: TGTGCCAGCAACACGGACAGGGACCTCCCGGGGACTGAAGCTTTCTTT.

This clone was recorded once. The V gene is TRBV4-1, the J gene TRBJ1-4; D may be TRBD1 (5 bases). V lost 0 bases to trimming and J lost 7 bases, with 24 bases between them. From germline, CDR1 is MGHRA and CDR2 YSYEKL. CDR3 length equals 19 residues. CDR3 loop: CASSQDPPRGGTEGEKLFF. DNA of the CDR3: TGCGCCAGCAGCCAAGATCCGCCCAGAGGCGGGACTGAGGGTGAAAAACTGTTTTTT.

The chain is built from TRBV11-2 and TRBJ2-1; D gene unclear. The CDR3 totals 19 residues. V shed 1 base and J shed 2 bases, with 21 bases lying between them. Germline V lookup: CDR1 SGHAT, CDR2 FQNNGV. The CDR3 sequence is CASSLVTNRRLLPYNEQFF. DNA for the CDR3: TGTGCCAGCAGCTTAGTTACTAATCGTAGACTCCTCCCCTACAATGAGCAGTTCTTC.